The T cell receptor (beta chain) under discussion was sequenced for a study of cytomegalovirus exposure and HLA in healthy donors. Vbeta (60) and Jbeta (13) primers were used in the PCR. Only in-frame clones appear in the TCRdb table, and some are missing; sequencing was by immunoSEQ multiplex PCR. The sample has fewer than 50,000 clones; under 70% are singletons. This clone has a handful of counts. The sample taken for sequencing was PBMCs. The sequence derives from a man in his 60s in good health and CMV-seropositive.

CDR3 sequence (DNA): TGTGCCATCAGTGGAACACAGGGCCCCGGCGATGAGCAGTTCTTC. Its protein is CAISGTQGPGDEQFF. V is TRBV10-3 and J is TRBJ2-1; possible D gene TRBD1, 6 bases. Deletions cut 4 bases from V and 8 bases from J, with 18 bases between. This CDR3 comprises 15 residues. Germline V gene data show CDR1 as ENHRY and CDR2 as SYGVKD.